The subject of this entry is one T cell receptor (beta chain). Its matching antigen is unknown. The data were taken from a study of identifying expanded T cells in peripheral blood. Points from the study as a whole: Across healthy donors, higher total template counts meant significantly greater approximately 2-week count variance.

Libraries were prepared by immunoSEQ multiplex PCR; TCRdb keeps only in-frame clonotypes and omits some of them. The table lists more than 75,000 clones, approximately 86% of them singletons. During the collection period, no donor immune events like infections were recorded. Germline V gene data show CDR1 as SGHNT and CDR2 as YYREEE (reference sequence). V lost 1 base to trimming and J lost 4 bases; unmatched junction nucleotides: 0. This CDR3 has 14 amino acids. The TCR originated in a person aged 18-69 years in good health. Sequenced: blood. This sequence joins TRBV5-4 and TRBJ2-2, with TRBD1 matching 8 bases. The CDR3 DNA reads TGTGCCAGCAGCTTGACAGGGGGCACCGGGGAGCTGTTTTTT. This translates into CASSLTGGTGELFF.